Following are 32 T cell receptor beta chains from one sample sequenced in a study of spatial heterogeneity in lung cancer. Study-wide points: Higher tumor mutation counts went along with higher counts of expanded intratumoral alpha and beta TCRs.

TCRdb processed the 5' RACE reads anew with MiXCR; each CDR3 protein has one entry. The sample has about 13,000 distinct CDR3 sequences, over 4.5% seen once. Specified time point: sample taken at primary tumor resection. Their target antigens are unknown. This sample comprised lung tumor tissue, obtained at surgery. The receptors originated from a male donor with early-stage non-small cell lung cancer.

This clonotype was counted many times. As an off-target read in a library built for alpha chains, this beta chain has a frequency of little significance. The gene calls are TRBV4-1 and TRBJ2-5; D not certain. This CDR3 is built from 15 residues. V shed 5 bases and J shed 0 bases, with 13 bases lying between them. CDR1 MGHRA and CDR2 YSYEKL come from the germline V gene. The chain's CDR3 is CASSKSLTNQETQYF. DNA of the CDR3: TGCGCCAGCAGCAAATCGTTAACAAACCAAGAGACCCAGTACTTC.

At least ten counts were recorded for this clonotype. Since the library was made to target alpha chains, this beta chain is a stray read and its abundance is not meaningful. V is TRBV18 and J is TRBJ1-5; no firm D call. CDR1 and CDR2 (germline): KGHSH, LQKENI. The V gene lost 4 bases and the J gene lost 0 bases, with 13 bases spanning the gap. The CDR3 has 16 residues. This CDR3 is CASSLFGRDSNQPQHF. The DNA of the CDR3 is TGTGCCAGCTCACTGTTCGGGAGAGATAGCAATCAGCCCCAGCATTTT.

Relative to its sample, this clonotype is medium-sized (0.01 to 0.1%). Since it is a stray read in a library aimed at alpha chains, this beta chain has a size that is not meaningful. The chain employs TRBV10-3 and TRBJ2-3; TRBD1 agrees at 7 bases. The CDR3 covers 14 residues. Per the germline V gene, CDR1 is ENHRY and CDR2 is SYGVKD. V lost 5 bases to trimming and J lost 4 bases; unmatched junction nucleotides: 6. Here the CDR3 DNA reads TGTGCCATCAGTCTAGGGCAGGGGGCAGATACGCAGTATTTT. As protein: CAISLGQGADTQYF.

This clonotype was seen at least ten times. Found in a library prepared for alpha chains, this beta chain is an off-target read, and its abundance has little meaning. V is TRBV9 and J is TRBJ1-5; D is ambiguous. CDR3 length equals 14 residues. Germline assignment: CDR1 SGDLS and CDR2 YYNGEE. V gave up 0 bases and J gave up 2 bases, with 6 bases separating them. CDR3 region: CASSVGLGNQPQHF. As DNA, the CDR3 is TGTGCCAGCAGCGTAGGTCTGGGCAATCAGCCCCAGCATTTT.

By sample share, this clonotype is medium-sized. This beta chain was picked up by a library intended for alpha chains and is off target, so its count carries little meaning. This chain joins TRBV4-2 and TRBJ2-5, with D perhaps matching TRBD2 (6 bases). There are 17 residues in the CDR3. Trimming removed 1 base from V and 0 bases from J, with 15 bases in between. The germline gives CDR1 LGHNA, CDR2 YNFKEQ. The CDR3: CASSQAGRDEYQETQYF. CDR3 DNA sequence: TGTGCCAGCAGCCAAGCAGGGCGGGACGAGTACCAAGAGACCCAGTACTTC.

Many counts were recorded for this clonotype. The library was designed around alpha chains, so this beta chain is a stray read whose abundance carries little weight. The chain joins TRBV6-2 or TRBV6-3 to TRBJ2-7; the match to TRBD1 covers 8 bases. The CDR3 contains 14 residues. Trimming cost V 7 bases and J 5 bases; bases outside gene matches: 10. Germline assignment: CDR1 MNHEY and CDR2 SVGEGT. CDR3 region: CASKSLDRDHEQYF. In DNA form, the CDR3 reads TGTGCCAGCAAATCCTTGGACAGGGACCACGAGCAGTACTTC.

This clonotype was observed at least ten times. This beta chain lies outside the target of a library built for alpha chains; its clone size means little. The CDR3 nucleotides are TGTGCCAGCTCAGACCGGGACAGGGGGCCCAATGAGCAGTTCTTC. This codes for CASSDRDRGPNEQFF. The V and J genes are TRBV18 and TRBJ2-1, with 12 bases aligning to TRBD1. CDR1 is KGHSH and CDR2 is LQKENI in the germline V gene. J gave up 6 bases and V 5 bases, and 5 bases lay outside the gene matches. The CDR3 is made up of 15 amino acids.

This clonotype was detected ten times or more. This beta chain was picked up by a library intended for alpha chains and is off target, so its count carries little meaning. This chain links TRBV6-5 with TRBJ2-2; maybe TRBD2 (5 bases). The length of the CDR3 is 14 residues. Trimming took off 3 bases at V and 5 bases at J, with 10 bases between the two ends. CDR1 and CDR2 (germline): MNHEY, SVGAGI. In DNA form, the CDR3 reads TGTGCCAGCAGTTATGACTCGGGGACCGGGGAGCTGTTTTTT. As protein: CASSYDSGTGELFF.

In regard to this clonotype: One end of the junction varies from germline; a read error may be responsible. This beta chain came through as a stray read in a library set up for alpha chains, and its size says little. This rearrangement joins TRBV11-2 to TRBJ2-6; possible D gene TRBD1, 5 bases. CDR1 and CDR2 (germline): SGHAT, FQNNGV. The CDR3 is 15 residues long. CDR3 in amino acids: CVSSFQGPGANVLTF. The CDR3 DNA reads as TGTGTCAGCAGCTTCCAGGGTCCTGGGGCCAACGTCCTGACTTTC. Full variable domain (remainder filled in from reference TRBV11-2 and TRBJ2-6): EAGVAQSPRYKIIEKRQSVAFWCNPISGHATLYWYQQILGQGPKLLIQFQNNGVVDDSQLPKDRFSAERLKGVDSTLKIQPAKLEDSAVYLCVSSFQGPGANVLTFGAGSRLTVL.

This clonotype has at least ten counts. A library made for alpha chains picked up this beta chain off target, so its size means little. The CDR3 protein is CASSVRQGDYGYTF. The CDR3 nucleotides read TGCGCCAGCAGCGTTAGACAGGGTGACTATGGCTACACCTTC. J is TRBJ1-2 and V is TRBV5-1, with 7 bases that match TRBD1. The V segment lost 4 bases and the J segment 3 bases; nucleotides outside the gene matches: 6. From germline, CDR1 is SGHRS and CDR2 YFSETQ. This CDR3 has 14 amino acids.

As for this clonotype: This beta chain is an unintended read in a library built for alpha chains; its size means little. This rearrangement joins TRBV29-1 to TRBJ2-3, with no clear D. Germline loops: CDR1 SQVTM, CDR2 ANQGSEA. The V end lost 4 bases, the J end lost 3 bases, and 5 bases lay between the germline ends. This CDR3 contains 11 residues. The CDR3 nucleotides read TGCAGCGTTGTGGGGACAGATACGCAGTATTTT. Residues: CSVVGTDTQYF.

The sample holds a few counts of this clonotype. This beta chain was picked up by a library intended for alpha chains and is off target, so its count carries little meaning. The chain carries TRBV20-1 and TRBJ1-5, with TRBD1 as a possible D gene (6 bases). V was shortened by 6 bases and J by 2 bases, with 14 bases between the two germline ends. Germline assignment: CDR1 DFQATT and CDR2 SNEGSKA (reference sequence). The CDR3 is 14 amino acids. CDR3 DNA sequence: TGCAGTGCCCTCCAGGGACAAGGCAATCAGCCCCAGCATTTT. It codes for CSALQGQGNQPQHF.

Of note for this clonotype: This beta chain is an unintended read in a library built for alpha chains; its size means little. The CDR3, as DNA: TGTGCCAGTAGTATTGCAGGGGGCGGCTATGGCTACACCTTC. This translates into CASSIAGGGYGYTF. This chain connects TRBV19 to TRBJ1-2, with 8 bases aligning to TRBD1. The CDR3 extends over 14 amino acids. Per the germline V gene, CDR1 is LNHDA and CDR2 is SQIVND (reference sequence). Trimming removed 3 bases from V and 4 bases from J; junction bases left unmatched: 4.

This clonotype was found many times. Being off target in a library aimed at alpha chains, this beta chain has a size of little meaning. The chain links TRBV20-1 to TRBJ2-2; D remains ambiguous. Between the trimmed V and J ends, which lost 4 bases and 5 bases, there was a span of 11 bases. This CDR3 is 13 amino acids long. Germline assignment: CDR1 DFQATT and CDR2 SNEGSKA (reference sequence). For the CDR3, the DNA is TGCAGTGCTACGCCCCCTCCGACCGGGGAGCTGTTTTTT. Translation: CSATPPPTGELFF.

This clonotype has at least ten counts. A library prepared for alpha chains yielded this beta chain as an off-target read; its size is of little meaning. This chain connects TRBV6-1 to TRBJ2-1; D is ambiguous. This CDR3 has 13 amino acids. Germline V lookup: CDR1 MNHNS, CDR2 SASEGT. The ends were cut back, 10 bases at V and 4 bases at J, with 14 bases in the middle. The CDR3 DNA sequence: TGTGCCACCATACACCCGCCATACAATGAGCAGTTCTTC. Amino acids: CATIHPPYNEQFF.

This clonotype has ten or more counts. A library made for alpha chains picked up this beta chain off target, so its size means little. The chain carries TRBV28 and TRBJ2-3; D might be TRBD1 or TRBD2, each matching 6 bases. The CDR3 spans 14 residues. CDR1 and CDR2 from the germline V gene are MDHEN and SYDVKM. V shed 10 bases and J shed 4 bases, with 18 bases lying between them. In DNA form, the CDR3 reads TGTGCCACCCTAAGAACAGGGACTTCAGATACGCAGTATTTT. Its protein is CATLRTGTSDTQYF.

In this sample, this clonotype turned up many times. The library was designed around alpha chains, so this beta chain is a stray read whose abundance carries little weight. V usage is TRBV10-3 and J usage is TRBJ2-2; TRBD1 aligns across 7 bases. The CDR3 length is 18 residues. V shed 3 bases, J shed 1 base, and the junction held 11 bases outside the gene matches. The germline V gene encodes CDR1 ENHRY and CDR2 SYGVKD. The CDR3 region has the DNA TGTGCCATCAGTGATATGACAGGGTTAGCAAGGAACACCGGGGAGCTGTTTTTT. Encoded protein: CAISDMTGLARNTGELFF.

As regards this clonotype: A library made for alpha chains picked up this beta chain off target, so its size means little. CDR3 region: CASSEGGLHSNQPQHF. CDR3 coding DNA: TGTGCCAGCTCCGAAGGGGGGCTGCATAGCAATCAGCCCCAGCATTTT. The chain carries TRBV28 and TRBJ1-5; maybe TRBD1 (6 bases). Germline CDR1 reads MDHEN; CDR2 reads SYDVKM. V was cut by 8 bases and J by 0 bases, with 17 bases left in between. The CDR3 contains 16 residues.

In the case of this clonotype: In a library made to pick up alpha chains, this beta chain is a stray read with a size that means little. The V call is TRBV11-2, the J call TRBJ1-4; weak D call: TRBD1 (5 bases). CDR3 length equals 15 residues. Trimming left V 1 base short and J 6 bases short, with 12 bases between. Germline lookup yields CDR1 SGHAT and CDR2 FQNNGV. This CDR3 is CASSLVAGRYEKLFF. The CDR3 coding sequence is TGTGCCAGCAGCTTAGTAGCAGGGAGGTATGAAAAACTGTTTTTT.

This clonotype was counted between two and nine times. Because the library targeted alpha chains, this beta chain is an off-target read whose size means little. The J gene is TRBJ2-1, the V gene TRBV3-1; D gene uncertain. Germline CDR1 reads LGHDT; CDR2 reads YNNKEL (reference sequence). The V end was cut by 0 bases, the J end by 6 bases, with 9 bases between. This CDR3 has 14 residues. CDR3 sequence (DNA): TGTGCCAGCAGCCAAGATAGAGGAGTCAATGAGCAGTTCTTC. Residues: CASSQDRGVNEQFF.

This clonotype was detected only a few times. This beta chain lies outside the target of a library built for alpha chains; its clone size means little. This rearrangement joins TRBV7-8 to TRBJ2-1; the match to TRBD1 covers 8 bases. In germline, CDR1 is SGHVS, CDR2 FQNEAQ. V shed 7 bases, J shed 3 bases, and the junction held 11 bases outside the gene matches. The CDR3 totals 16 residues. The CDR3 region has the DNA TGTGCCAGCACCCTGGGGCAGGGGGCCCTCTACAATGAGCAGTTCTTC. Its protein product is CASTLGQGALYNEQFF.

Sample share makes this clonotype large. As an off-target read in a library built for alpha chains, this beta chain has a frequency of little significance. The V and J genes are TRBV28 and TRBJ2-5; the D is unclear. Germline assignment: CDR1 MDHEN and CDR2 SYDVKM. V shed 5 bases and J shed 1 base, with 17 bases lying between them. The CDR3 totals 16 residues. The CDR3 is CASSSRWAGPQETQYF. The CDR3 bases are TGTGCCAGCAGTAGCCGATGGGCAGGCCCCCAAGAGACCCAGTACTTC.

Concerning this clonotype: The library was designed around alpha chains, so this beta chain is a stray read whose abundance carries little weight. This chain links TRBV6-5 with TRBJ1-3; 8 nucleotides agree with TRBD1. The CDR3 loop spans 15 amino acids. J lost 2 bases, V lost 4 bases, and 4 bases had no gene match. Germline V gene sequence: CDR1 MNHEY, CDR2 SVGAGI. CDR3 sequence reads: CASSSDRATGNTIYF. In DNA form, the CDR3 reads TGTGCCAGCAGTTCGGACAGGGCAACTGGAAACACCATATATTTT.

This clonotype has a single count. With the library built for alpha chains, this beta chain is off target and its frequency is not meaningful. The V call is TRBV20-1, the J call TRBJ2-3; 7 bases fit TRBD1. The CDR3 contains 17 residues. Germline V CDR1 and CDR2: DFQATT, SNEGSKA (reference sequence). V shed 5 bases, J shed 4 bases, and the junction held 18 bases outside the gene matches. The CDR3 bases are TGCAGTGCTGCCGGACCCTTAACAGGGGCTGATGCAGATACGCAGTATTTT. It is translated as CSAAGPLTGADADTQYF.

This clonotype was found many times. Since it is a stray read in a library aimed at alpha chains, this beta chain has a size that is not meaningful. The rearrangement uses TRBV10-3 and TRBJ1-1, with D unclear. The CDR3 is made up of 14 amino acids. Germline V CDR1 and CDR2: ENHRY, SYGVKD. V was clipped by 2 bases and J by 5 bases, with 12 bases between them. The chain's CDR3 is CAISEGQEVTEAFF. The CDR3 nucleotides are TGTGCCATCAGTGAGGGCCAGGAGGTAACTGAAGCTTTCTTT.

In the case of this clonotype: This beta chain is a stray read from a library made for alpha chains; its abundance is not meaningful. The chain combines TRBV20-1 with TRBJ1-2; TRBD1 matches 7 bases. Germline V gene lookup returns CDR1 DFQATT and CDR2 SNEGSKA (reference sequence). The CDR3 runs to 12 residues. V lost 7 bases to trimming and J lost 5 bases; unmatched junction nucleotides: 7. The DNA of the CDR3 is TGCAGTGGTTCGGGACAGCGATATGGCTACACCTTC. It specifies CSGSGQRYGYTF.

In this sample, this clonotype is medium-sized (0.01 to 0.1%). For a library built for alpha chains, this beta chain is a stray read; little rests on its size. The chain has TRBV5-1 and TRBJ2-1; TRBD1 matches at 7 bases. V was clipped by 4 bases and J by 0 bases; unmatched bases: 7. Germline CDR1 reads SGHRS; CDR2 reads YFSETQ. CDR3 size: 16 residues. CDR3 DNA sequence: TGCGCCAGCAGCCCGGACAGGTTAAGCTCCTACAATGAGCAGTTCTTC. This translates into CASSPDRLSSYNEQFF.

This clonotype appeared many times. With the library built for alpha chains, this beta chain is off target and its frequency is not meaningful. The chain joins TRBV5-1 to TRBJ2-7, with TRBD1 matching over 8 bases. This CDR3 has 14 residues. The ends lost 2 bases at V and 7 bases at J; junction bases unmatched: 8. The germline gives CDR1 SGHRS, CDR2 YFSETQ. The CDR3 loop is CASSFAMDRVEQYF. The CDR3 DNA follows: TGCGCCAGCAGCTTCGCAATGGACAGGGTTGAGCAGTACTTC.

For this clonotype: With the library built for alpha chains, this beta chain is off target and its frequency is not meaningful. The rearrangement uses TRBV7-2 and TRBJ1-1; a weak D match, TRBD1 (5 bases). V was shortened by 0 bases and J by 3 bases, with 8 bases between the two germline ends. Germline V CDR1 and CDR2: SGHTA, FQGNSA. The CDR3 runs to 14 residues. The CDR3 spells CASSLASTDTEAFF. The CDR3 DNA follows: TGTGCCAGCAGCTTAGCGTCGACAGACACTGAAGCTTTCTTT. Combining the CDR3 with reference TRBV7-2 and TRBJ1-1 gives the whole variable domain GAGVSQSPSNKVTEKGKDVELRCDPISGHTALYWYRQSLGQGLEFLIYFQGNSAPDKSGLPSDRFSAERTGGSVSTLTIQRTQQEDSAVYLCASSLASTDTEAFFGQGTRLTVV.

At least ten counts were recorded for this clonotype. This beta chain is a stray sequence in a library constructed for alpha chains; its clone size is not meaningful. This chain uses TRBV4-3 with TRBJ1-2, with D unclear. The V gene's germline CDR1 is LGHNA and CDR2 YSLEER. V lost 0 bases, J lost 7 bases, and 9 bases lay in between. This CDR3 spans 13 amino acids. The CDR3 sequence: CASSQEMDGGYTF. The CDR3 bases are TGCGCCAGCAGCCAAGAAATGGACGGTGGCTACACCTTC.

This clonotype has at least ten counts. The library was designed around alpha chains, so this beta chain is a stray read whose abundance carries little weight. CDR3 loop: CASSLNPHTDTQYF. The CDR3 bases are TGCGCCAGCAGCTTAAACCCACACACAGATACGCAGTATTTT. This sequence joins TRBV5-1 and TRBJ2-3; no clear D. Trimming stripped 2 bases from V and 2 bases from J, with 9 bases between. The V gene's germline CDR1 is SGHRS and CDR2 YFSETQ. CDR3 length equals 14 residues.

In its sample, this clonotype was seen many times. This beta chain is off target for a library built for alpha chains, so its abundance means little. The V gene is TRBV10-2, the J gene TRBJ2-5; 7 bases match TRBD2. The length of the CDR3 is 14 residues. The germline V gene encodes CDR1 WSHSY and CDR2 SAAADI. The trim removed 3 bases at V and 3 bases at J, leaving 4 bases unmatched. The CDR3 coding sequence is TGCGCCAGCAGTGAACTCCGGGGGGAAGAGACCCAGTACTTC. This codes for CASSELRGEETQYF.